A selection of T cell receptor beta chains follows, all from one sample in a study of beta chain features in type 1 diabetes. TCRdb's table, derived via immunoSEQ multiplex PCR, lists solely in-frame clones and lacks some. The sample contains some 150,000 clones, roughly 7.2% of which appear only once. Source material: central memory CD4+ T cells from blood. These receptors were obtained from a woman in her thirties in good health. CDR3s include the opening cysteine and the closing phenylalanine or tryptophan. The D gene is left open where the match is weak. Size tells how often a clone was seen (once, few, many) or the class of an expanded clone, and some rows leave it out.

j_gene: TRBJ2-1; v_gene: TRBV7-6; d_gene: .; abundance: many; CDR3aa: CASSLSGVNEQFF; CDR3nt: TGTGCCAGCAGCTTATCTGGAGTCAATGAGCAGTTCTTC
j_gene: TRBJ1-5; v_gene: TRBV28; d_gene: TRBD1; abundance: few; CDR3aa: CASSLQGARNQPQHF; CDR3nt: TGTGCCAGCAGTTTACAGGGGGCGAGGAATCAGCCCCAGCATTTT
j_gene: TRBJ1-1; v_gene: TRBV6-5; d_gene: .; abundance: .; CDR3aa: CASKRQLEAFF; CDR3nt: TGTGCCAGCAAGCGGCAGCTAGAAGCTTTCTTT
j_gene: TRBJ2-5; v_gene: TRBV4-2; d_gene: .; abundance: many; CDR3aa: CASSQGTLRTQYF; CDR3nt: TGTGCCAGCAGCCAAGGGACATTGCGGACCCAGTACTTC
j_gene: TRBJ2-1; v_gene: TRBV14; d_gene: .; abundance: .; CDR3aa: CASSPGFLGLWVF; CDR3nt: TGTGCCAGCAGCCCGGGTTTTCTCGGTTTATGGGTCTTC
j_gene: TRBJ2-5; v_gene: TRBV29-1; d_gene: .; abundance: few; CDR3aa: CSVDPGYAQETQYF; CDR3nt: TGCAGCGTTGACCCAGGGTATGCCCAAGAGACCCAGTACTTC
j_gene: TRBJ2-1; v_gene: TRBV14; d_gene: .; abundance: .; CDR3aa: CASSMDDRRGREQFF; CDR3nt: TGTGCCAGCAGCATGGACGACCGCAGGGGCCGTGAGCAGTTCTTC
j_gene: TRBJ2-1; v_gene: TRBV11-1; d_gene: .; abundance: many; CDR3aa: CASSLAQGSEQFF; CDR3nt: TGTGCCAGCAGCTTAGCGCAGGGGAGTGAGCAGTTCTTC
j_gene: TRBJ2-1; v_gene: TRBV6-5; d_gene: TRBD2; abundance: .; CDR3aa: CASRPSGSVRNEQFF; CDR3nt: TGTGCCAGCAGACCCAGCGGGAGTGTGAGGAATGAGCAGTTCTTC
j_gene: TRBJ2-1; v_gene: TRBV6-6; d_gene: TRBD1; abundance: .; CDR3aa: CASSLRTGNNEQFF; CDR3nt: TGTGCCAGCAGTCTAAGGACAGGAAACAATGAGCAGTTCTTC
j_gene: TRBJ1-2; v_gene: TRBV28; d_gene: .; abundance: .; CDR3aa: CASRAPGFGYTF; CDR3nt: TGTGCCAGCAGGGCCCCGGGGTTCGGCTACACCTTC
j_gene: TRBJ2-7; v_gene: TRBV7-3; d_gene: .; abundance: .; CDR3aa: CASSITGGDYEQYF; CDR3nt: TGTGCCAGCAGCATAACAGGGGGGGACTACGAGCAGTACTTC
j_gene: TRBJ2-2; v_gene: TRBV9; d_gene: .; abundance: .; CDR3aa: CASSVGRWGGPQDGELFF; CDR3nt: TGTGCCAGCAGCGTAGGAAGATGGGGGGGCCCGCAGGACGGGGAGCTGTTTTTT
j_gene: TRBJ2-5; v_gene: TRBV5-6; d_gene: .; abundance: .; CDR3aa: CASSLYFNQETQYF; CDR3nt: TGTGCCAGCAGCTTGTACTTTAACCAAGAGACCCAGTACTTC
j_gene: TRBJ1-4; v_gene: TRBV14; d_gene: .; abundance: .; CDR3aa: CASSQIRGRTNEKLFF; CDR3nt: TGTGCCAGCAGCCAAATCCGGGGAAGGACTAATGAAAAACTGTTTTTT
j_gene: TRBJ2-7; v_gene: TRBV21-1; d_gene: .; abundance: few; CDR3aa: CASSKGSGSHTRNHEQYF; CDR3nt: TGTGCCAGCAGCAAAGGTTCCGGGAGCCACACACGGAACCACGAGCAGTACTTC
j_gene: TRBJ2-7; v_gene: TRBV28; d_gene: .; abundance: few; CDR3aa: CASISGDWTTYEQYF; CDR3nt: TGTGCCAGCATCTCGGGGGATTGGACGACCTACGAGCAGTACTTC
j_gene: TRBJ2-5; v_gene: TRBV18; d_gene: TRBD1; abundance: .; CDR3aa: CASSPTDRGRETQYF; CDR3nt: TGTGCCAGCTCACCTACGGACAGGGGAAGGGAGACCCAGTACTTC